A selection of T cell receptor beta chains follows, all from one sample in a study of cytomegalovirus exposure and HLA in healthy donors. Assay: immunoSEQ multiplex PCR; the TCRdb copy retains only in-frame clones and omits some. Of some 140,000 clones in the sample, roughly nine tenths are singletons; the top ten hold about 2.7%. The specimen was PBMCs. The receptors come from a man aged 18 to 35 in good health and CMV-seronegative. Each CDR3 is given with its conserved first and last residue. Fields, in order: V gene, D gene, J gene, CDR3 protein, CDR3 DNA. The D gene is left open where the match is weak.

>TRBV11-2|TRBD1|TRBJ1-2
CASSSGGGYTF
TGTGCCAGCAGCTCAGGGGGTGGCTACACCTTC
>TRBV7-2|TRBD2|TRBJ2-7
CASSLVSGSSYEQYF
TGTGCCAGCAGCTTAGTTAGCGGGAGCTCCTACGAGCAGTACTTC
>TRBV7-8|.|TRBJ1-5
CASSPLGRGANQPQHF
TGTGCCAGCAGCCCCCTGGGTCGGGGGGCGAATCAGCCCCAGCATTTT
>TRBV2|.|TRBJ2-3
CASRGDYFLDTQYF
TGTGCCAGCAGAGGAGACTACTTCCTTGATACGCAGTATTTT
>TRBV7-6|.|TRBJ2-2
CASSFVYGRELFF
TGTGCCAGCAGCTTTGTGTACGGTCGGGAGCTGTTTTTT
>TRBV5-6|.|TRBJ1-1
CASSLGHPNTEAFF
TGTGCCAGCAGCTTGGGGCACCCGAACACTGAAGCTTTCTTT
>TRBV11-3|TRBD1|TRBJ2-7
CASSRDSSYEQYF
TGTGCCAGCAGCCGGGACAGTAGCTACGAGCAGTACTTC
>TRBV27|.|TRBJ2-3
CASSLSGERPDTQYF
TGTGCCAGCAGTTTATCTGGAGAGAGGCCAGATACGCAGTATTTT
>TRBV7-9|.|TRBJ2-5
CASSLGTNQETQYF
TGTGCCAGCAGCTTAGGCACAAACCAAGAGACCCAGTACTTC
>TRBV19|.|TRBJ2-1
CASSIDRGSSEQFF
TGTGCCAGTAGTATAGATAGGGGCTCATCTGAGCAGTTCTTC
>TRBV9|.|TRBJ2-3
CASSVAVYADTQYF
TGTGCCAGCAGCGTAGCGGTTTACGCAGATACGCAGTATTTT